Listed below are T cell receptor beta chains from one sample, sequenced in a study of early T cells in non-severe SARS-CoV-2 infection. MiXCR was run by TCRdb on the 5' RACE reads, yielding one entry per CDR3 protein. The table records roughly 80,000 distinct CDR3 sequences, more than 13% of them present only once. The sequenced sample consisted of whole blood. The receptors come from an adult who was a healthcare worker with PCR-confirmed SARS-CoV-2 infection or an uninfected control (not recorded which). The CDR3 runs from the conserved cysteine through the conserved F or W. The D gene is left open where the match is weak. The size of a clone is reported for some rows only, either as once, few or many, or as a class for expanded clones.

TRBD2	many	TRBV7-8	TRBJ2-5	TGTGCCAGCAGCTTATTCCGGCGGGGGGGAAAAGAGACCCAGTACTTC	CASSLFRRGGKETQYF
-	many	TRBV3-1	TRBJ1-1	TGTGCCAGCACCCTACGAGGGGTGAACACTGAAGCTTTCTTT	CASTLRGVNTEAFF
-	-	TRBV28	TRBJ2-7	TGTGCCAGCAGTTCCCTTAGGCAGGAAAGGCGGAGCCAGTACTTC	CASSSLRQERRSQYF
TRBD1	-	TRBV6-4	TRBJ1-1	TGTGCCAGCAGTGGGACAGGGGACACTGAAGCTTTCTTT	CASSGTGDTEAFF
TRBD1	many	TRBV12-3/TRBV12-4	TRBJ2-7	TGTGCCAGCAGTCCTGGACAGGGGAAAGCCTACGAGCAGTACTTC	CASSPGQGKAYEQYF
-	-	TRBV12-3/TRBV12-4	TRBJ1-3	TGTGCCAGCAGTTTATGGTTGGCAGGGGAGACCATATATTTT	CASSLWLAGETIYF
-	-	TRBV9	TRBJ2-3	TGTGCCAGCAGCGTAGGGGGCACAGATACGCAGTATTTT	CASSVGGTDTQYF
TRBD2	few	TRBV18	TRBJ2-7	TGTGCCAGCTCACCCCTACTAGCGGGAGGCCTAGAGGCTACCTACGAGCAGTACTTC	CASSPLLAGGLEATYEQYF
TRBD1	few	TRBV3-1	TRBJ1-1	TGTGCCAGCAGCCGGACAGGGGCTGAAGCTTTCTTT	CASSRTGAEAFF
TRBD1	-	TRBV5-1	TRBJ2-1	TGCGCCAGCAGCTTGGAAGGACAGGGGGTAAGGAATGAGCAGTTCTTC	CASSLEGQGVRNEQFF
TRBD2	few	TRBV27	TRBJ2-7	TGTGCCAGCAGGACCCTAGCGGGGCCCTACGAGCAGTACTTC	CASRTLAGPYEQYF